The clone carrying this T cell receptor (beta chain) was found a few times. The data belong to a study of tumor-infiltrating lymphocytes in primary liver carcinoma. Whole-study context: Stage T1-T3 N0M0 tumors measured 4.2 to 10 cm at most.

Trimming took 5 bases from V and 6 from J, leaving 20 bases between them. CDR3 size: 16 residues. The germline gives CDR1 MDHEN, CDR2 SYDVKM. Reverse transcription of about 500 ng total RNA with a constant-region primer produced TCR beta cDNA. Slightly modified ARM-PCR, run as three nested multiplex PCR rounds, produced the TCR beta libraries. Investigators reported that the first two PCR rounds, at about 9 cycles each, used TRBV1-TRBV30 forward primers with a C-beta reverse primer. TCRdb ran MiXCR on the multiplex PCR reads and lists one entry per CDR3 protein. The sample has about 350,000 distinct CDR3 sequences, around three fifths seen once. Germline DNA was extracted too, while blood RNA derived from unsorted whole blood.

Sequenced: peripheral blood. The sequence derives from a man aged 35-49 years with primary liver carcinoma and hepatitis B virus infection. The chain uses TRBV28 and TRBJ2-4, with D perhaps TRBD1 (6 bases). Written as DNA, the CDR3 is TGTGCCAGCAGTCCATCTTCAGGGGTCGGCGGAAACATTCAGTACTTC. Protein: CASSPSSGVGGNIQYF.